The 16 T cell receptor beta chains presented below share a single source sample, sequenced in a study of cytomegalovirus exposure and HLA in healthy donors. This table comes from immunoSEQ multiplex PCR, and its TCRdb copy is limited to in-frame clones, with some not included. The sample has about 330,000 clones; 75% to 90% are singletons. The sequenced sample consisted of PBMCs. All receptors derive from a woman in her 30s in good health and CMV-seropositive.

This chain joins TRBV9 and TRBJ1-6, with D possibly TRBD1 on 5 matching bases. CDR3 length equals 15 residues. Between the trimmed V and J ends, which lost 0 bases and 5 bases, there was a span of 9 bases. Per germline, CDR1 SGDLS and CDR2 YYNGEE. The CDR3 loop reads CASSVGGADNSPLHF. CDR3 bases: TGTGCCAGCAGCGTAGGTGGGGCGGATAATTCACCCCTCCACTTT.

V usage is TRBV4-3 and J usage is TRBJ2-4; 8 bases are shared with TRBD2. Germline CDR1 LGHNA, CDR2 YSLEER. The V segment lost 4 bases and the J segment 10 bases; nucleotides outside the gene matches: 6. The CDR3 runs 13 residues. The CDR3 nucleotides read TGCGCCAGCAGCCCCGGCGGGGGGAGGATTCAGTACTTC. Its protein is CASSPGGGRIQYF.

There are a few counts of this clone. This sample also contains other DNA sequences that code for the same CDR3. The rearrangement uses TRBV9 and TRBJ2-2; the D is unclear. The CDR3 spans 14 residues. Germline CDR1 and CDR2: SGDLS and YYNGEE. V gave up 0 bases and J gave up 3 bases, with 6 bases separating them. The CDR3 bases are TGTGCCAGCAGCGTAGAAGGTTACACCGGGGAGCTGTTTTTT. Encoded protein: CASSVEGYTGELFF.

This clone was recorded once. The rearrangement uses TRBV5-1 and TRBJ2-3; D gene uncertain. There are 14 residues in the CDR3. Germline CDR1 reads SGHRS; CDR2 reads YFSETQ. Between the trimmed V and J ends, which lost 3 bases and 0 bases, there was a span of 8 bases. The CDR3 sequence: CASSSQVSTDTQYF. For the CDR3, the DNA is TGCGCCAGCAGCTCCCAGGTTAGCACAGATACGCAGTATTTT.

CDR3 loop: CASGTMATEQYF. CDR3 in DNA: TGTGCCAGTGGGACTATGGCGACCGAGCAGTACTTC. The V and J genes are TRBV4-2 and TRBJ2-7, with 7 bases matching TRBD2. The CDR3 has 12 residues. J was trimmed by 6 bases and V by 9 bases; bases with no gene match: 8. CDR1 and CDR2 from the germline V gene are LGHNA and YNFKEQ.

In DNA form, the CDR3 reads TGTGCCAGCGGGCAGTATGGCTACACCTTC. As protein: CASGQYGYTF. The chain is built from TRBV28 and TRBJ1-2; D is ambiguous. V was pared by 8 bases and J by 5 bases, with 6 bases between. The CDR3 sequence is 10 residues long. Germline V gives CDR1 MDHEN, CDR2 SYDVKM.

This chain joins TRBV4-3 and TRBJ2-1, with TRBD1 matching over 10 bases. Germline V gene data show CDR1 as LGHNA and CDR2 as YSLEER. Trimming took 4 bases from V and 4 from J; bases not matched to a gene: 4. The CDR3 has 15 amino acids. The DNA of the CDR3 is TGCGCCAGCAGCCCCCGGGACAGGGGTTACAATGAGCAGTTCTTC. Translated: CASSPRDRGYNEQFF.

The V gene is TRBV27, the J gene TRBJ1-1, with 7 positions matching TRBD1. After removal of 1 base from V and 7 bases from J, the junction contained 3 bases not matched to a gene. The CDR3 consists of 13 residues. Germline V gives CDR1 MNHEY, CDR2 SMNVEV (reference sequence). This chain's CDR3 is CASSLLGQFEAFF. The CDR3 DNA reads TGTGCCAGCAGTTTATTGGGACAGTTTGAAGCTTTCTTT.

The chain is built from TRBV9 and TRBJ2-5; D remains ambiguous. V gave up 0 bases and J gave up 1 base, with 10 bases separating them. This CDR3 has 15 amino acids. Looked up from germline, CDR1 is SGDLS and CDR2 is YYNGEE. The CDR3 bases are TGTGCCAGCAGCGTAGACATAGCAGTCCAAGAGACCCAGTACTTC. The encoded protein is CASSVDIAVQETQYF. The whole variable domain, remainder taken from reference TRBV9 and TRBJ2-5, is DSGVTQTPKHLITATGQRVTLRCSPRSGDLSVYWYQQSLDQGLQFLIQYYNGEERAKGNILERFSAQQFPDLHSELNLSSLELGDSALYFCASSVDIAVQETQYFGPGTRLLVL.

The CDR3 sequence: CASSLSLSYEQYF. For the CDR3, the DNA is TGTGCCAGCAGCTTATCTCTATCCTACGAGCAGTACTTC. This chain connects TRBV5-4 to TRBJ2-7; D is unclear. V shed 2 bases and J shed 1 base, with 7 bases lying between them. CDR1 SGHNT and CDR2 YYREEE come from the germline V gene (reference sequence). There are 13 residues in the CDR3.

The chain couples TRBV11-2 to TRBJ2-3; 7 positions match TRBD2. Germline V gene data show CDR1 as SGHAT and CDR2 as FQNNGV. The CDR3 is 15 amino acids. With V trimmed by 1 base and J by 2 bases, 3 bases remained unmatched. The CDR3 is CASSLVGGNTDTQYF. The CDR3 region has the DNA TGTGCCAGCAGCTTAGTGGGGGGGAACACAGATACGCAGTATTTT.

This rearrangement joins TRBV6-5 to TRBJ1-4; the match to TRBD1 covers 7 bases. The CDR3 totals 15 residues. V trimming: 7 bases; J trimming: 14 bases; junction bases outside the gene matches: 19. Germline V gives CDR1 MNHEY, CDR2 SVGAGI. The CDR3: CASTLSWSGQKNLFF. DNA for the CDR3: TGTGCCAGCACCTTAAGTTGGTCGGGACAGAAGAATCTGTTTTTT.

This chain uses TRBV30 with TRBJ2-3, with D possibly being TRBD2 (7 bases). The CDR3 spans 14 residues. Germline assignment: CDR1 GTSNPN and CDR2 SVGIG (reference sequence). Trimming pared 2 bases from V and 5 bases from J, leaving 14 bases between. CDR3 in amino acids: CAWSRGGREDTQYF. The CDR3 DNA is TGTGCCTGGAGTCGCGGGGGCCGGGAAGATACGCAGTATTTT.

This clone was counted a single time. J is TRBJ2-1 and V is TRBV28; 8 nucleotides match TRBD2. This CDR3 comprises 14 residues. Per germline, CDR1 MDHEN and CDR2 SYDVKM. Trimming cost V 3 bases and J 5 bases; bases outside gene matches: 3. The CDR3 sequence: CASSFRAGDNEQFF. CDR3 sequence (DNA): TGTGCCAGCAGTTTCCGAGCGGGAGACAATGAGCAGTTCTTC.

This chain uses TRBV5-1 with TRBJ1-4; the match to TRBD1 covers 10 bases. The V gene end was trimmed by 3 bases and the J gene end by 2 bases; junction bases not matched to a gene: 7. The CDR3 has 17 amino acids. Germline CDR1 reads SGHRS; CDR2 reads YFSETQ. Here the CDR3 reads CASSSDRGPGTNEKLFF. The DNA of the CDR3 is TGCGCCAGCAGCTCAGACAGGGGGCCCGGGACTAATGAAAAACTGTTTTTT.

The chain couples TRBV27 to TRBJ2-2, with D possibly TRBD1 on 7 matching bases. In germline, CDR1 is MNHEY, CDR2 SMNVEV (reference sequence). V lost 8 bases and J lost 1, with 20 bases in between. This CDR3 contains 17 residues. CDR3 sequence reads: CASWRGRGLGNTGELFF. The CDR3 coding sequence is TGTGCCAGCTGGAGGGGGCGCGGGCTAGGGAACACCGGGGAGCTGTTTTTT.